Listed below are T cell receptor beta chains from one sample, sequenced in a study of blood T cell repertoires in COVID-19. The protocol was immunoSEQ multiplex PCR, while the TCRdb copy is restricted to in-frame clones and leaves out a portion. The sample lists under 200,000 clones, approximately 85% occurring once. The sequencing input was peripheral blood. The receptors stem from a woman between 55 and 75 years old with COVID-19, enrolled during active disease. The CDR3 runs from the conserved cysteine through the conserved F or W. A D gene is named only where the DNA matches it firmly. Expanded clones get a size class; other rows say once, few or many, or leave the size out.

j_call d_call v_call clone_size cdr3_length cdr3_aa cdr3_nt
TRBJ2-1 . TRBV27 . 13 CASRETLALEQFF TGTGCCAGCAGAGAAACCCTAGCTCTTGAGCAGTTCTTC
TRBJ2-1 . TRBV7-9 . 14 CASSLEQSYNEQFF TGTGCCAGCAGCTTGGAGCAATCCTACAATGAGCAGTTCTTC
TRBJ1-4 TRBD1 TRBV19 . 15 CASSIDSGGSEKLFF TGTGCCAGTAGTATAGATTCAGGGGGTAGTGAAAAACTGTTTTTT
TRBJ1-3 . TRBV6-5 . 15 CASSYKAGWGNTIYF TGTGCCAGCAGTTACAAGGCAGGGTGGGGAAACACCATATATTTT
TRBJ1-6 . TRBV7-9 . 15 CASSATGGNNSPLHF TGTGCCAGCAGCGCCACGGGGGGGAATAATTCACCCCTCCACTTT
TRBJ2-1 TRBD1 TRBV3-1/TRBV3-2 . 15 CASSRTGLSYNEQFF TGTGCCAGCAGCCGGACAGGGCTCTCCTACAATGAGCAGTTCTTC
TRBJ2-7 . TRBV2 few 12 CASILPGHEQYF TGTGCCAGCATCCTCCCAGGCCACGAGCAGTACTTC
TRBJ1-4 . TRBV2 . 15 CASREQTSSRGKLFF TGTGCCAGCAGGGAACAGACATCCTCAAGGGGAAAACTGTTTTTT
TRBJ1-5 . TRBV28 . 12 CASSSGNQPQHF TGTGCCAGCAGTTCGGGCAATCAGCCCCAGCATTTT
TRBJ1-2 TRBD1 TRBV20-1 . 11 CSGDSVYGYTF TGCAGTGGGGACAGTGTATATGGCTACACCTTC
TRBJ1-3 . TRBV19 . 14 CASSMGASGNTIYF TGTGCCAGTAGTATGGGGGCGTCTGGAAACACCATATATTTT
TRBJ2-2 TRBD2 TRBV19 . 14 CASKGGRGTGELFF TGTGCCAGTAAGGGCGGGAGAGGAACCGGGGAGCTGTTTTTT
TRBJ2-3 . TRBV18 . 15 CASSPPRTETDTQYF TGTGCCAGCTCACCGCCTAGGACTGAGACAGATACGCAGTATTTT
TRBJ2-3 . TRBV7-7 once 15 CASSLTGRGGDTQYF TGTGCCAGCAGCTTAACAGGGAGAGGTGGGGATACGCAGTATTTT
TRBJ1-2 TRBD1 TRBV7-3 . 14 CASSLSRTGEGYTF TGTGCCAGCAGCTTATCCAGGACAGGAGAAGGCTACACCTTC
TRBJ1-1 . TRBV25-1 . 17 CASSEYIGRIGVTEAFF TGTGCCAGCAGTGAATATATAGGCAGGATCGGGGTCACTGAAGCTTTCTTT
TRBJ1-5 . TRBV3-1/TRBV3-2 . 14 CASSQDVGGQPQHF TGTGCCAGCAGCCAAGACGTAGGAGGACAGCCCCAGCATTTT
TRBJ2-5 . TRBV29-1 . 11 CSVGRVETQYF TGCAGCGTTGGCAGGGTAGAGACCCAGTACTTC
TRBJ2-7 TRBD1 TRBV19 . 15 CASSPPGQTPYEQYF TGTGCCAGTAGCCCCCCGGGACAGACTCCCTACGAGCAGTACTTC
TRBJ1-6 TRBD1 TRBV19 . 15 CASSIVGQGDSPLHF TGTGCCAGTAGTATAGTTGGACAGGGAGATTCACCCCTCCACTTT
TRBJ1-2 . TRBV7-2 . 12 CASSLEGYGYTF TGTGCCAGCAGCTTAGAGGGGTATGGCTACACCTTC
TRBJ2-3 TRBD2 TRBV3-1/TRBV3-2 . 16 CASSQGLAGGTDTQYF TGTGCCAGCAGCCAAGGACTAGCGGGGGGCACAGATACGCAGTATTTT
TRBJ2-1 TRBD1 TRBV25-1 . 18 CASSVTGGLGGSYNEQFF TGTGCCAGCAGTGTAACAGGGGGCTTAGGGGGCTCCTACAATGAGCAGTTCTTC
TRBJ1-2 TRBD1 TRBV29-1 . 13 CSAEDRGGYGYTF TGCAGCGCTGAGGACAGGGGAGGTTATGGCTACACCTTC
TRBJ1-2 TRBD1 TRBV6-5 . 13 CASSGGQPYGYTF TGTGCCAGCAGCGGGGGACAGCCTTATGGCTACACCTTC
TRBJ2-2 TRBD1 TRBV15 . 15 CATSRDRVGAGELFF TGTGCCACCAGCAGGGACAGGGTAGGGGCCGGGGAGCTGTTTTTT
TRBJ2-7 . TRBV4-1 . 14 CASSLDPGRYEQYF TGCGCCAGCAGCCTAGACCCAGGGAGGTACGAGCAGTACTTC
TRBJ1-6 TRBD1 TRBV27 . 18 CASSLSSPWTGTFLTLHF TGTGCCAGCAGTTTATCATCACCCTGGACAGGGACGTTCTTAACCCTCCACTTT
TRBJ1-3 . TRBV2 . 14 CASSVLTILDTIYF TGTGCCAGCAGCGTTCTTACAATCTTGGACACCATATATTTT
TRBJ1-1 TRBD1 TRBV6-1 few 16 CASSAVQGTRGRAAFF TGTGCCAGCAGTGCCGTACAGGGGACCAGGGGACGGGCGGCTTTCTTT
TRBJ2-7 . TRBV6-5 . 15 CASSYGGPGSYEQYF TGTGCCAGCAGTTACGGCGGACCGGGGTCCTACGAGCAGTACTTC
TRBJ2-1 TRBD1 TRBV9 . 15 CASSVTGGPYNEQFF TGTGCCAGCAGCGTTACAGGGGGACCCTACAATGAGCAGTTCTTC
TRBJ2-7 TRBD1 TRBV20-1 . 11 CRVDRAYEQYF TGCAGGGTCGACAGGGCTTACGAGCAGTACTTC
TRBJ1-1 TRBD1 TRBV6-1 . 11 CASRGQTEAFF TGTGCCAGCAGGGGACAGACTGAAGCTTTCTTT
TRBJ1-1 TRBD1 TRBV18 . 16 CASSPGTGVSNTEAFF TGTGCCAGCTCACCAGGGACAGGGGTCTCGAACACTGAAGCTTTCTTT
TRBJ2-7 . TRBV9 . 15 CASSVEAAYSYEQYF TGTGCCAGCAGCGTAGAGGCGGCGTACTCCTACGAGCAGTACTTC
TRBJ1-5 . TRBV5-1 . 14 CASSLRPGDQPQHF TGCGCCAGCAGCTTGCGGCCAGGGGATCAGCCCCAGCATTTT
TRBJ1-1 . TRBV7-2 . 15 CASSLYGGANTEAFF TGTGCCAGCAGCTTATATGGAGGGGCGAACACTGAAGCTTTCTTT
TRBJ1-1 . TRBV6-5 . 12 CASDTGTTEAFF TGTGCCAGCGACACAGGGACCACTGAAGCTTTCTTT
TRBJ2-3 . TRBV5-5 few 16 CASSLGGGTSTDTQYF TGTGCCAGCAGCTTGGGGGGCGGGACTAGCACAGATACGCAGTATTTT
TRBJ2-1 TRBD1 TRBV11-3 . 14 CASSSDRAGNEQFF TGTGCCAGCAGCTCGGACAGGGCAGGGAATGAGCAGTTCTTC
TRBJ1-5 . TRBV19 . 13 CASSRTVLGSQHF TGTGCCAGTAGTAGAACAGTACTTGGGTCCCAGCATTTT